The 14 T cell receptor beta chains given below trace back to one sample, sequenced in a study of blood T cell repertoires in COVID-19. Clones were read by immunoSEQ multiplex PCR, and TCRdb kept only the in-frame ones, dropping some. This table has about 98,000 clones, approximately 86% appearing once. The sample was peripheral blood. These receptors came from a man over 45 with acute or convalescent COVID-19.

This sequence joins TRBV11-3 and TRBJ2-5; 7 bases fit TRBD1. Losses at the gene ends were 3 bases for V and 4 bases for J; bases not matched to a gene: 8. Germline V gives CDR1 SGHNT, CDR2 YENEEA. The CDR3 has 15 residues. The CDR3 sequence: CASSLTTGDGETQYF. The CDR3 DNA follows: TGTGCCAGCAGCTTGACTACAGGGGACGGAGAGACCCAGTACTTC.

The table lists this clone with a count of one. J is TRBJ1-2 and V is TRBV2; 9 bases match TRBD1. Germline V gene data show CDR1 as SNHLY and CDR2 as FYNNEI. This CDR3 spans 14 amino acids. With V trimmed by 4 bases and J by 3 bases, 3 bases remained unmatched. The CDR3 DNA is TGTGCCAGCAGTGGACAGGGGGAGGACTATGGCTACACCTTC. Amino acid sequence: CASSGQGEDYGYTF.

The CDR3 reads CASSYSLSGAADTQYF. The DNA of the CDR3 is TGTGCCAGCAGTTACTCTCTTAGCGGGGCCGCAGATACGCAGTATTTT. The chain links TRBV6-5 to TRBJ2-3, with TRBD2 identical over 8 bases. The germline gives CDR1 MNHEY, CDR2 SVGAGI. With V trimmed by 0 bases and J by 4 bases, 6 bases remained unmatched. This CDR3 spans 16 amino acids.

This chain links TRBV3-1 (or the pseudogene TRBV3-2) with TRBJ2-2; possibly TRBD1 for D (6 bases). Germline-derived CDR1 and CDR2 are LGHDT and YNNKEL (reference sequence). The CDR3 has 13 residues. V was trimmed by 5 bases and J by 7 bases, leaving 11 bases between them. The CDR3 sequence: CASSSTGRGELFF. The DNA for the CDR3 is TGTGCCAGCAGCTCGACAGGTCGCGGGGAGCTGTTTTTT.

The rearrangement uses TRBV18 and TRBJ1-5; 9 bases map to TRBD1. V was pared by 3 bases and J by 1 base, with 4 bases of the junction left unmatched. This CDR3 region has 16 residues. Germline CDR1 reads KGHSH; CDR2 reads LQKENI. In DNA form, the CDR3 reads TGTGCCAGCTCACCGATCGGACAGGGGAGCAATCAGCCCCAGCATTTT. This sequence encodes CASSPIGQGSNQPQHF.

The chain employs TRBV3-1 (or the pseudogene TRBV3-2) and TRBJ2-1; 15 nucleotides agree with TRBD2. Trimming took 4 bases from V and 9 from J; bases not matched to a gene: 7. The V gene's germline CDR1 is LGHDT and CDR2 YNNKEL (reference sequence). The CDR3 loop spans 16 amino acids. The DNA for the CDR3 is TGTGCCAGCAGCCCCTCGTTGGGACTAGCGGGAGGTGAGCAGTTCTTC. Protein product: CASSPSLGLAGGEQFF.

The rearrangement joins TRBV12-3 or TRBV12-4 to TRBJ2-7; D is uncertain. This CDR3 comprises 12 residues. Trimming pared 2 bases from V and 3 bases from J, leaving 5 bases between. The CDR3 bases are TGTGCCAGCAGTTTATCCCTCTACGAGCAGTACTTC. Translation gives CASSLSLYEQYF.

V gene TRBV11-2 combines with J gene TRBJ2-3; 11 bases agree with TRBD2. Germline loops: CDR1 SGHAT, CDR2 FQNNGV. V was pared by 5 bases and J by 5 bases, with 12 bases of the junction left unmatched. CDR3 length equals 17 residues. CDR3 sequence (DNA): TGTGCCAGCAGCCCCAACTCTAGCGGGAGGAGAGGAGATACGCAGTATTTT. Its translation is CASSPNSSGRRGDTQYF. Variable domain in full (rest from reference TRBV11-2 and TRBJ2-3): EAGVAQSPRYKIIEKRQSVAFWCNPISGHATLYWYQQILGQGPKLLIQFQNNGVVDDSQLPKDRFSAERLKGVDSTLKIQPAKLEDSAVYLCASSPNSSGRRGDTQYFGPGTRLTVL.

The chain is built from TRBV7-9 and TRBJ1-2, with D perhaps TRBD1 (6 bases). Germline V gene lookup returns CDR1 SEHNR and CDR2 FQNEAQ (reference sequence). Trimming removed 5 bases from V and 8 bases from J, with 18 bases in between. The CDR3 contains 14 residues. The CDR3: CASSVNRAPQGYTF. For the CDR3, the DNA is TGTGCCAGCAGCGTAAACAGGGCCCCTCAGGGCTACACCTTC. Using reference TRBV7-9 and TRBJ1-2 for the parts outside the CDR3, the full variable domain is DTGVSQNPRHKITKRGQNVTFRCDPISEHNRLYWYRQTLGQGPEFLTYFQNEAQLEKSRLLSDRFSAERPKGSFSTLEIQRTEQGDSAMYLCASSVNRAPQGYTFGSGTRLTVV.

V gene TRBV19 combines with J gene TRBJ2-7; 7 bases are a match to TRBD2. Germline values: CDR1 LNHDA, CDR2 SQIVND (reference sequence). After removal of 3 bases from V and 5 bases from J, the junction contained 4 bases not matched to a gene. The CDR3 spans 13 residues. CDR3 DNA: TGTGCCAGTAGTATTGAGCGGGGAAACGAGCAGTACTTC. Translated: CASSIERGNEQYF.

The chain combines TRBV24-1 with TRBJ2-2; 10 nucleotides align to TRBD1. The CDR3 consists of 14 residues. V was clipped by 6 bases and J by 7 bases; unmatched bases: 4. CDR1 KGHDR and CDR2 SFDVKD come from the germline V gene. The CDR3, as DNA: TGTGCCACCAGTTCGACAGGGGGCATCGGGGAGCTGTTTTTT. Protein product: CATSSTGGIGELFF.

This chain links TRBV7-9 with TRBJ1-1; tentatively, D is TRBD1 (5 bases). Trimming shortened V by 5 bases and J by 0 bases, and 19 bases separated the two germline ends. The CDR3 is 17 amino acids. Germline CDR1 reads SEHNR; CDR2 reads FQNEAQ (reference sequence). The DNA for the CDR3 is TGTGCCAGCAGCCCAGGACTCACCGGGGGGGTGAACACTGAAGCTTTCTTT. Protein product: CASSPGLTGGVNTEAFF.

V gene TRBV7-8 combines with J gene TRBJ2-4; 8 bases line up with TRBD1. This CDR3 has 17 amino acids. Germline-derived CDR1 and CDR2 are SGHVS and FQNEAQ. The V and J ends lost 1 base and 0 bases, in that order; junction bases with no gene match: 5. The CDR3 DNA reads as TGTGCCAGCAGCTTAGACGGACAGGGCCTAGCCAAAAACATTCAGTACTTC. It specifies CASSLDGQGLAKNIQYF.

The chain is built from TRBV5-6 and TRBJ2-5; 7 positions agree with TRBD1. Germline V lookup: CDR1 SGHDT, CDR2 YYEEEE. CDR3 length equals 14 residues. V was clipped by 3 bases and J by 2 bases; unmatched bases: 4. CDR3 in DNA: TGTGCCAGCAGCTATGGGACAGCACAAGAGACCCAGTACTTC. Its protein is CASSYGTAQETQYF.